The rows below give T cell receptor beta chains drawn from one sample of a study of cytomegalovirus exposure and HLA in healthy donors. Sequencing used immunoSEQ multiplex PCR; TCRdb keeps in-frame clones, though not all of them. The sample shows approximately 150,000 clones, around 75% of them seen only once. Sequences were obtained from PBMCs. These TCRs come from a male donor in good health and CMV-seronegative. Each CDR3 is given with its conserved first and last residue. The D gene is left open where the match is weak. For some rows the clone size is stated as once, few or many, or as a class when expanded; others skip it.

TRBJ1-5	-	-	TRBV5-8	TGTGCCAGCACGGCCGAATTCGACACGGACTTTTATAGCAATCAGCCCCAGCATTTT	CASTAEFDTDFYSNQPQHF
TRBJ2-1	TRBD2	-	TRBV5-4	TGTGCCAGCAGCGCGGGGGGGGTCCTCAGCTCCTACAATGAGCAGTTCTTC	CASSAGGVLSSYNEQFF
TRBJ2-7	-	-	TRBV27	TGTGCCAGCAGTTTAGGCGGAGATTACGAGCAGTGCTTC	CASSLGGDYEQCF
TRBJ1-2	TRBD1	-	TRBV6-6	TGTGCCAGCAGCTCTAACCGACAGGGTACTAACTATGGCTACACCTTC	CASSSNRQGTNYGYTF
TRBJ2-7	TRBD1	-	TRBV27	TGTGCCAGCAAAAGACAGGGGGGTTACGAGCAGTACTTC	CASKRQGGYEQYF
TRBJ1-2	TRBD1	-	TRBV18	TGTGCCAGCTCACCCCAGACCGGGACAGGGGGATCCTATGGCTACACCTTC	CASSPQTGTGGSYGYTF
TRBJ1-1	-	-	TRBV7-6	TGTGCCAGCAGCCCCTATAGGAGTGAAGCTTTCTTT	CASSPYRSEAFF
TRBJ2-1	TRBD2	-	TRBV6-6	TGTGCCAGCAGTGGACCAGCAGCGGGGAAATACAATGAGCAGTTCTTC	CASSGPAAGKYNEQFF
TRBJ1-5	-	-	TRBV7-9	TGTGCCAGCAGCTTATATAATCAGCCCCAGCATTTT	CASSLYNQPQHF
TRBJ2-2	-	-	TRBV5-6	TGTGCCAGCAGCTTTAGTGGAGACTGGAACACCGGGGAGCTGTTTTTT	CASSFSGDWNTGELFF
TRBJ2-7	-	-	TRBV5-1	TGCGCCAGCAGCTTGTTCTCTGTGAAGAGTTCAACAGGGACATGGGAGCAGTACTTC	CASSLFSVKSSTGTWEQYF
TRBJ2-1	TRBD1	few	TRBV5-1	TGCGCCAGCAGCCCTGGACAGGGGACCTACAATGAGCAGTTCTTC	CASSPGQGTYNEQFF
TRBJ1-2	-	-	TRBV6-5	TGTGCCAGCAGTTACTCCAGGGGTTCGAACTATGGCTACACCTTC	CASSYSRGSNYGYTF
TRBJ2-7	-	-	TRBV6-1	TGTGCCAGTCAGGGTAATGGAGTCTACGAGCAGTACTTC	CASQGNGVYEQYF
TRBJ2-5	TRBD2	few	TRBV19	TGTGCCAGTAGTCATGACATAGGACTAGCGGGGCAAGAGACCCAGTACTTC	CASSHDIGLAGQETQYF
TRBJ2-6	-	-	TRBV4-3	TGCGCCAGCAGCCATCCGACAGCTTCTGGGGCCAACGTCCTGACTTTC	CASSHPTASGANVLTF
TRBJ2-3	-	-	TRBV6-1	TGTGCCAGCAGTGAGGACAGTCGGTATCGGTTGGATACGCAGTATTTT	CASSEDSRYRLDTQYF
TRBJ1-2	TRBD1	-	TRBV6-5	TGTGCCAGCAGTTACTCACGGACAGGGGGGGGGTATGGCTACACCTTC	CASSYSRTGGGYGYTF
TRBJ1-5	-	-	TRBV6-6	TGTGCCAGCAGTTACGGCGGGGGTCAGCCCCAGCATTTT	CASSYGGGQPQHF
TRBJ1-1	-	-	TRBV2	TGTGCCAGCAGTAAAGACAGATTGAACACTGAAGCTTTCTTT	CASSKDRLNTEAFF
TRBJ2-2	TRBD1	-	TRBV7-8	TGTGCCAGCAGCGCTAGGGGACAGGGAACCGGGGAGCTGTTTTTT	CASSARGQGTGELFF
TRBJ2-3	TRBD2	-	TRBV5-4	TGTGCCAGCAGCTTGGACGGGGGGGCATATACGCAGTATTTT	CASSLDGGAYTQYF
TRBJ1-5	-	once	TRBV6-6	TGTGCCAGCAGTTACTCCCAGGGGAACAATCAGCCCCAGCATTTT	CASSYSQGNNQPQHF
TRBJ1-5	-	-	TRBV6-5	TGTGCCAGCAGTAAAACAGGGTATAGCAATCAGCCCCAGCATTTT	CASSKTGYSNQPQHF
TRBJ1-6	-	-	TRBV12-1	TGTGCCAGCAGCTTTTCCACGGACAGTGAGGATTCACCCCTCCACTTT	CASSFSTDSEDSPLHF